These 4 T cell receptor beta chains were sequenced from one sample in a study of human CD8 memory T cell subsets. Libraries of TCR beta chains were produced by 5' RACE (UMI-labeled). TCRdb re-called the 5' RACE reads and shows each CDR3 protein once, DNA omitted. The listing records some 11,000 distinct CDR3 sequences. The specimen was CD8+ T cells from PBMCs. The receptor source for this set is a human donor in good health.

The chain combines TRBV6-5 with TRBJ1-2; lacking DNA, the TRBD1 call made by TCRdb goes unchecked. This CDR3 has 15 amino acids. Germline V gene lookup returns CDR1 MNHEY and CDR2 SVGAGI. The CDR3 here is CASSLGQGYRRDYTF.

The CDR3 sequence: CASSLYGYNEQFF. The chain recombines TRBV28 with TRBJ2-1. CDR1 and CDR2 (germline): MDHEN, SYDVKM. The CDR3 is 13 residues long.

Judged by frequency, this clonotype is medium-sized. CDR3 residues: CSAGTGGSYEQYF. The chain recombines TRBV29-1 with TRBJ2-7; the D gene TCRdb calls, TRBD1, cannot be checked with no DNA. The CDR3 is 13 amino acids. Germline loops: CDR1 SQVTM, CDR2 ANQGSEA.

The chain couples TRBV6-4 to TRBJ2-3; TCRdb indicates TRBD2, and absent DNA this call remains unverified. This CDR3 is 17 amino acids long. Germline V gene data show CDR1 as MRHNA and CDR2 as SNTAGT. This CDR3 is CASSDSAGEGSADTQYF.